This T cell receptor (beta chain) was documented in a study of blood T cells in healthy people across ages (dated by TCRdb to about 2015). In terms of the full investigation: In model experiments, roughly one uniquely barcoded TCR beta cDNA molecule per two T cells was captured by template switching. The study measured age-related changes in TCR beta repertoire diversity using deep sequencing normalized with unique cDNA molecular identifiers. Donors were grouped into four age groups: young (average 16 years), middle-aged (39), aged (around 60) and long-lived (approximately 82). Donors of different ages were randomly distributed across sequencing lanes to avoid experimental bias. For two donors (one aged 18 to 29 and one aged 80 or older), the study analyzed two additional independent replicas of 1 million unique cDNA reads from the same blood draw. General findings and caveats noted by the study authors: Observed TCR beta diversity per million T cells fell roughly linearly with age, and a significant reduction was already apparent by age about 38. Because profiling used bulk unsorted PBMCs, naive and antigen-experienced compartments could not be compared conclusively. Compared with the aged group, the long-lived group had more naive CD4+ T cells, fewer expanded clones and increased TCR diversity, a pattern suggesting age selection. Estimates of total diversity from one million sequenced T cells were regarded as lower bounds and underestimates. There was a strong correlation between observed TCR beta diversity and the percentage of naive T cells measured by flow cytometry. The CMV infection status of donors was not known, potentially confounding age-related changes in expanded clonotypes.

The 40 or so donors, aged about 6 to 100 years, were systemically healthy Caucasian individuals from Russia. Each donor gave around 9.5 milliliters of peripheral blood, collected into EDTA-treated Vacutainer tubes. Ficoll-Paque density-gradient centrifugation was used to isolate PBMCs, with at least 6 million obtained per sample. Trizol reagent was used to extract total RNA from PBMCs, with at least 5.5 micrograms per sample. For every donor, an aliquot of PBMCs went through flow cytometry to measure the percentages of naive CD45RAhigh/CD27high T cells. V sheds 5 bases and J sheds 5 bases, leaving 17 bases between their ends. The CDR3 numbers 15 residues from cysteine through phenylalanine. Solely the CDR3 DNA is kept, with 45 bases framed from the first base. Reading the germline V gene gives CDR1 SGHTA and CDR2 FQGNSA. Turning to this clonotype: Its antigen is currently not known. There are no base qualities to consult, and no much larger clone falls within one base.

Receptor amplification or capture employed 5' RACE. The sequencer was an Illumina HiSeq 2500. A second 7 to 11 cycle PCR used a sample-barcoded 5' primer and a J-beta primer mix. A template-switch 5' adaptor carrying 12 random nucleotides introduced a unique molecular identifier onto each TCR beta cDNA molecule. Each sample yielded at least 2.5 million CDR3-containing paired-end reads. First-strand cDNA was synthesized from all RNA with the Mint cDNA synthesis kit, primed by a TRBC-specific oligonucleotide. After uracil-DNA glycosylase treatment, a first 18-cycle PCR used universal primers M1SS and BC2_uni_R on all cDNA. Per the original workflow: Normalization of each sample was performed by random selection of 1 million high-quality reads, each carrying a distinct molecular identifier. Instead of being binned into consensus sequences, reads that shared molecular identifiers were thrown out. MiTCR, with a Q25 quality threshold and the strictest error-elimination algorithm, was used for CDR3 identification, clonotype clustering and error correction. A nonparametric unseen species model using Euler transformation provided a lower-bound estimate of total TCR beta diversity. TCRdb reanalyzed the raw reads on its own, using fastp at Q25 for trimming and MiXCR for clone calling, and kept in-frame beta chains. One record per CDR3 amino acid sequence lists the most common genes and DNA. TCRdb, not the authors, supplied the V and J calls. In all, the sample holds 1,300,000 or so distinct CDR3 sequences, and approximately 60% of those were seen once. The top ten clones comprise about 6.7% of the sample.

Specimen: blood. This clonotype was obtained from a man aged 18 to 30 in good health. Recombination joined TRBV7-2 with TRBJ2-3, with the D segment possibly TRBD1 or TRBD2, each aligning over 5 bases. The CDR3 has the sequence CASSIPQGARDTQYF. The bases are TGTGCCAGCAGCATCCCCCAGGGAGCGAGAGATACGCAGTATTTT.